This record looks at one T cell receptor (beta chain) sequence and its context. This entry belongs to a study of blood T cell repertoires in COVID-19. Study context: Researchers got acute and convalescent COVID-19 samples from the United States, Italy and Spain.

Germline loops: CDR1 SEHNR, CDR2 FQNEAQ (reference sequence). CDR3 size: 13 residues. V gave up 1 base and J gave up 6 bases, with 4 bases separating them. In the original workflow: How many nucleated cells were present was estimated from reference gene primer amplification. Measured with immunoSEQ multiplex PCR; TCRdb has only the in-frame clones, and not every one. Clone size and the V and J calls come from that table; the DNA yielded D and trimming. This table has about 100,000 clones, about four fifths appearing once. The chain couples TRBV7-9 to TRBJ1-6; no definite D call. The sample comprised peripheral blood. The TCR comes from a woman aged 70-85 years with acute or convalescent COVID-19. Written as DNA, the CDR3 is TGTGCCAGCAGCTTAGAAGCTAATTCACCCCTCCACTTT. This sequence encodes CASSLEANSPLHF.